This T cell receptor beta chain was identified in a study of shared clonotypes between healthy human individuals. Findings of the study overall: The researchers took only blood, and tissue repertoires probably look different. The study generally estimated greater richness for naive than memory subsets.

Concerning this clone itself: Antigen: not known.

Positive CCR7 selection of CD45RO-negative cells yielded the naive CD8 cells, and terminally differentiated effector memory CD45RA+ cells were excluded. Source study methods: ImmunoSEQ junction-only sequences lacked quality scores, so their filtering differed. Profiling relied on immunoSEQ multiplex PCR, and the TCRdb table lists in-frame clones only, not all of them. Clonal size and the V and J genes are those of that table, whereas D and trimming came from the DNA. Counted here are 1.5 million to 2.5 million clones, approximately 95% occurring once; the ten biggest clones make up under 1.5%. CDR3 size: 17 residues. V lost 1 base and J lost 4; bases outside the gene matches: 13. Germline V gives CDR1 SGHDT, CDR2 YYEEEE.

The source material was naive CD8+ T cells sorted from blood. The receptor was isolated from a man aged 18 to 29 in good health. The gene calls are TRBV5-6 and TRBJ2-7, with 8 bases lining up with TRBD2. The CDR3 protein is CASSLIHLAGGPYEQYF. CDR3 sequence (DNA): TGTGCCAGCAGCTTGATTCACCTGGCGGGAGGTCCTTACGAGCAGTACTTC.